This TCR beta chain was sequenced in a study of T cells after yellow fever vaccination. This CDR3 spans 13 amino acids. In germline, CDR1 is SGHRS, CDR2 YFSETQ. Trimming stripped 0 bases from V and 7 bases from J, with 11 bases between. There are a few counts of this clonotype. Each CDR3 protein gets one entry after TCRdb re-called the 5' RACE reads with MiXCR. The sample lists 400,000 or so distinct CDR3 sequences; roughly 6.2% were seen once. This clonotype originated in a man in his thirties or forties who received the YFV17D yellow fever vaccine. The sample here was PBMCs, taken 5 days after the yellow fever booster vaccination. The J gene is TRBJ2-7, the V gene TRBV5-1, with no clear D. CDR3 in amino acids: CASSLDPEWEQYF. DNA of the CDR3: TGCGCCAGCAGCTTGGACCCTGAGTGGGAGCAGTACTTC.